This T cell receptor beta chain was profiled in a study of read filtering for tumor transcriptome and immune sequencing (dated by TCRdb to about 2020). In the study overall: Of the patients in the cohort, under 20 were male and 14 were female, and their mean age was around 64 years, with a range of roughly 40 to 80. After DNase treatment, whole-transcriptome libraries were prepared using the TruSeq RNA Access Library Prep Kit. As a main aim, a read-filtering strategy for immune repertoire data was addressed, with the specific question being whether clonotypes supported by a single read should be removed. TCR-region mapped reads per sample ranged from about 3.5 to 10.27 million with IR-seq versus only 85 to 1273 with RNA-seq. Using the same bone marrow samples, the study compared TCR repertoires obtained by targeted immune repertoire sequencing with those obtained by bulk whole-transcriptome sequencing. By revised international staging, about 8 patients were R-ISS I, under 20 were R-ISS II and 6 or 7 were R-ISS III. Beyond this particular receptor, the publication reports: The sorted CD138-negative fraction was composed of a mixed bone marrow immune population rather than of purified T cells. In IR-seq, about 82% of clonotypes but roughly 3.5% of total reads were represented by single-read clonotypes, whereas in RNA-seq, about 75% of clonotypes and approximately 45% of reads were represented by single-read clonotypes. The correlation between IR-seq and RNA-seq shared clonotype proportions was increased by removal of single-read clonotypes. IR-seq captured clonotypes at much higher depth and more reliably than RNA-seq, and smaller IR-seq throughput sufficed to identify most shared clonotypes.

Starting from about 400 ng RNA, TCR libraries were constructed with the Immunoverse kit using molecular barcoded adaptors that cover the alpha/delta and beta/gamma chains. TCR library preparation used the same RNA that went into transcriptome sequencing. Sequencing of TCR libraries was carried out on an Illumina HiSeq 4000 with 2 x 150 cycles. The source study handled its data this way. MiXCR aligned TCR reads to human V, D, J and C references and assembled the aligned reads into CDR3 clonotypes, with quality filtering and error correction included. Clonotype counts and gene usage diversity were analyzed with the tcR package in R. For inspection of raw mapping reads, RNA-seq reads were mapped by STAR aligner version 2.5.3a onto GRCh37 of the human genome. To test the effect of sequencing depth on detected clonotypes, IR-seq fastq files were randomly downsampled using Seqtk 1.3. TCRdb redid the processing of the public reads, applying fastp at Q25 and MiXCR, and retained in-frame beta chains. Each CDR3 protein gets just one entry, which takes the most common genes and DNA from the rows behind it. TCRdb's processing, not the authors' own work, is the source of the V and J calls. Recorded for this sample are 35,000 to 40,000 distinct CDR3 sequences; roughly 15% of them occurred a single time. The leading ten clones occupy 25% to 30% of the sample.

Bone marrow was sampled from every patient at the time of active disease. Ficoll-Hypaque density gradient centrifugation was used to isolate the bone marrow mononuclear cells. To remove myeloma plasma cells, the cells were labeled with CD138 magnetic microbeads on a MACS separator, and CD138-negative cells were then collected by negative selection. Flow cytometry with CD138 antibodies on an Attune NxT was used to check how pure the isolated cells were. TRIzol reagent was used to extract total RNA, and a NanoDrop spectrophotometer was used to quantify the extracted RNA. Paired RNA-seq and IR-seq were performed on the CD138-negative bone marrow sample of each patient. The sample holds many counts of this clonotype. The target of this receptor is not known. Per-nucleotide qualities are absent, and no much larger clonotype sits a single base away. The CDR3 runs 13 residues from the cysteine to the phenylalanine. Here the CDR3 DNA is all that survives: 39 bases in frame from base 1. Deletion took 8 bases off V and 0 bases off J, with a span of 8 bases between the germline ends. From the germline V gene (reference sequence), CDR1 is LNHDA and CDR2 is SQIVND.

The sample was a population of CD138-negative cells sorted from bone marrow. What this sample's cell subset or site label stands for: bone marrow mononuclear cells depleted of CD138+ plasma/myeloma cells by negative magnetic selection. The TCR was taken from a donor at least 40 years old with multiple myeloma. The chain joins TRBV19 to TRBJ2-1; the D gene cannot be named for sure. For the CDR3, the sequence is CASRPSSYNEQFF. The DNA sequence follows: TGTGCCAGTCGACCTAGCTCCTACAATGAGCAGTTCTTC.